Following are 14 T cell receptor gamma chains from one sample sequenced in a study of gamma-delta T cells after stem cell transplantation. TCRdb reran clone calling via CATT on the RT-PCR reads. The table includes about 1,100 gamma-chain clones, over 25% detected once. The specimen was gamma-delta T cells. The receptors come from a human donor. It is not recorded whose cells these are; they may come from a transplant donor.

The chain is built from TRGV5 and TRGJ1 or TRGJ2. TCRdb gives no J gene; it was assigned here by matching the DNA to germline. Germline CDR1 is VINAFY and CDR2 is YDVSNSKD. CDR3 length equals 12 residues. V trimming: 0 bases; J trimming: 10 bases; junction bases outside the gene matches: 6. CDR3 in DNA: TGTGCCACCTGGGACAGGCCACTAAAGAAACTCTTT. As protein: CATWDRPLKKLF.

In this sample, this clone turned up a few times. The chain carries TRGV2 and TRGJ1 or TRGJ2. The J gene is not listed in TCRdb, so it was assigned here from a DNA match to germline. V shed 6 bases, J shed 1 base, and the junction held 0 bases outside the gene matches. From germline, CDR1 is EGSNGY and CDR2 YDSYNSKV. The CDR3 spans 11 residues. CDR3: CATWNYYKKLF. The CDR3 DNA is TGTGCCACCTGGAATTATTATAAGAAACTCTTT.

In this sample, this clone turned up a few times. The chain is built from TRGV5 and TRGJ1 or TRGJ2. Because TCRdb records no J gene, it was assigned here through a match of the DNA to germline. The germline gives CDR1 VINAFY, CDR2 YDVSNSKD. CDR3 length equals 13 residues. With V trimmed by 0 bases and J by 12 bases, 11 bases remained unmatched. CDR3 DNA: TGTGCCACCTGGGACAGGTTCGGGGGGGGGAAACTCTTT. Its protein product is CATWDRFGGGKLF.

This clone has more than one count but fewer than ten. A read error is possible here, since a much larger clone lies one base away. The chain joins TRGV4 to TRGJP2. The J gene, absent from TCRdb, was called here by matching the DNA to germline. The CDR3 has 16 amino acids. CDR1 and CDR2 from the germline V gene are EGSTGY and YDSYTSSV. The V segment lost 0 bases and the J segment 6 bases; nucleotides outside the gene matches: 10. The CDR3 region has the DNA TGTGCCACCTGGGATGGGGCCGGCGTGGGTGATTGGATCAAGACGTTT. Translation: CATWDGAGVGDWIKTF.

The chain employs TRGV3 and TRGJ1 or TRGJ2. In the absence of a J gene in TCRdb, the DNA was matched to germline to assign it here. V lost 3 bases, J lost 1 base, and 3 bases stayed unmatched. From germline, CDR1 is VTNTFY and CDR2 YDVSTARD (reference sequence). The CDR3 contains 13 residues. The CDR3: CATWDSNYYKKLF. The CDR3, as DNA: TGTGCCACCTGGGACTCTAATTATTATAAGAAACTCTTT.

The genes are TRGV2 and TRGJ1 or TRGJ2. The J gene, not given by TCRdb, was assigned here from a germline match of the nucleotide sequence. The CDR3 extends over 15 amino acids. V gave up 0 bases and J gave up 2 bases; unmatched junction bases: 7. Germline V gene lookup returns CDR1 EGSNGY and CDR2 YDSYNSKV. CDR3 in amino acids: CATWDGLTYYYKKLF. CDR3 nucleotide sequence: TGTGCCACCTGGGACGGGCTTACGTATTATTATAAGAAACTCTTT.

Within the sample, this clone is large. V gene TRGV3 combines with J gene TRGJ1 or TRGJ2. Germline-derived CDR1 and CDR2 are VTNTFY and YDVSTARD (reference sequence). The CDR3 length is 13 residues. V lost 3 bases, J lost 0 bases, and 2 bases stayed unmatched. This CDR3 reads CATWDLNYYKKLF. The CDR3 DNA reads as TGTGCCACCTGGGACCTGAATTATTATAAGAAACTCTTT.

The chain couples TRGV4 to TRGJ1 or TRGJ2. As TCRdb names no J gene, one was assigned here on the basis of a DNA match to germline. With V trimmed by 1 base and J by 5 bases, 5 bases remained unmatched. This CDR3 contains 13 residues. The germline CDR1 and CDR2 sequences are EGSTGY and YDSYTSSV. The CDR3, as DNA: TGTGCCACCTGGGATGGTAAAGATTATAAGAAACTCTTT. Amino acid sequence: CATWDGKDYKKLF.

This clone has more than one count but fewer than ten. The CDR3 is CATWDRLYYKKLF. CDR3 DNA sequence: TGTGCCACCTGGGACAGACTTTATTATAAGAAACTCTTT. V is TRGV5 and J is TRGJ1 or TRGJ2. TCRdb leaves out the J gene; it was filled in here by matching the DNA to germline. CDR1 is VINAFY, CDR2 YDVSNSKD, per germline. Trimming cost V 1 base and J 3 bases; bases outside gene matches: 3. CDR3 length: 13 amino acids.

With respect to this clone: Possible read error: a much larger clone is one base away. The same CDR3 also results from other DNA sequences found in this sample. The chain is built from TRGV2 and TRGJ1 or TRGJ2. Here the J gene was assigned by germline matching of the DNA, as TCRdb has none. Germline assignment: CDR1 EGSNGY and CDR2 YDSYNSKV. There are 13 residues in the CDR3. Germline trimming cut 0 bases from V and 7 bases from J; bases unmatched to any gene: 6. The CDR3 DNA is TGTGCCACCTGGGACGGGCCTGGGTATAAGAAACTCTTT. Protein sequence: CATWDGPGYKKLF.

The chain combines TRGV3 with TRGJ1 or TRGJ2. The J gene, missing from TCRdb, was assigned here through DNA to germline matching. The germline gives CDR1 VTNTFY, CDR2 YDVSTARD (reference sequence). This CDR3 is built from 17 residues. V was clipped by 1 base and J by 2 bases; unmatched bases: 14. For the CDR3, the DNA is TGTGCCACCTGGGACAGCCCCCGATTTTCCGATTATTATAAGAAACTCTTT. Translation: CATWDSPRFSDYYKKLF.

The chain uses TRGV8 and TRGJ1 or TRGJ2. The J gene was not available in TCRdb and was assigned here by matching the DNA to germline segments. Germline loops: CDR1 VENAVY, CDR2 YDSYNSRV. The CDR3 has 11 residues. Trimming at V came to 6 bases and at J to 12 bases, leaving 11 bases not matched to a gene. CDR3 in DNA: TGTGCCACCTGGACCCCTCGGGGGAAACTCTTT. This sequence encodes CATWTPRGKLF.

The chain employs TRGV2 and TRGJP1. Germline matching of the DNA provided the J gene here, since TCRdb leaves it blank. Germline V gene lookup returns CDR1 EGSNGY and CDR2 YDSYNSKV. The CDR3 loop spans 13 amino acids. J was trimmed by 2 bases and V by 5 bases; bases with no gene match: 2. The CDR3 reads CATWVTTGWFKIF. In nucleotides, the CDR3 is TGTGCCACCTGGGTCACCACTGGTTGGTTCAAGATATTT.

This chain links TRGV9 with TRGJ1 or TRGJ2. Here the J gene was assigned by germline matching of the DNA, as TCRdb has none. The CDR3 length is 13 residues. Looked up from germline, CDR1 is GITISATS and CDR2 is ISYDGTV (reference sequence). Unmatched junction bases numbered 14, after V lost 3 bases and J lost 12 bases. CDR3 in amino acids: CALWEIPLVWKLF. The CDR3 DNA reads as TGTGCCTTGTGGGAGATCCCTCTGGTTTGGAAACTCTTT.